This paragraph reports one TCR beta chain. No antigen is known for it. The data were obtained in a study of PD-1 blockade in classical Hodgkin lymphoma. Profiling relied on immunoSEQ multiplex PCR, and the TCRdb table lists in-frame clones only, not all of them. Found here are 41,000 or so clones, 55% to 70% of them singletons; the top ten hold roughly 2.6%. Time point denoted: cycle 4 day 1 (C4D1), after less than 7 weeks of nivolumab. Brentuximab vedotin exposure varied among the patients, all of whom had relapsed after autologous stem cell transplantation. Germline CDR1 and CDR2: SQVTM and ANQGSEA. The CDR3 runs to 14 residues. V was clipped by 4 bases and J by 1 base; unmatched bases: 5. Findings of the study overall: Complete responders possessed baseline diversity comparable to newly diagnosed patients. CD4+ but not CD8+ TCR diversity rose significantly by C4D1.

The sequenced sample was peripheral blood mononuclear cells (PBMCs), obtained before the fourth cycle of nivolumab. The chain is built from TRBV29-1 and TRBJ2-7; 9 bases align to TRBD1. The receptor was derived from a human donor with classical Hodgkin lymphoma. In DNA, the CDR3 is TGCAGCGTTGTACCGGGACAGGGTTCCTACGAGCAGTACTTC. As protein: CSVVPGQGSYEQYF.